This TCR beta chain was found in a study of T cell repertoires in cytomegalovirus infection. Study details: Matching HLA type and CMV infection were both indicated by public TCR beta signatures.

Study outcomes and limitations: There were carriers of CMV plus the relevant HLA, and cumulative public TCR beta family frequency identified them. HLA-C-restricted TCR beta clonotypes specific for CMV led the ex vivo response.

In TCRdb, the reads were re-called with MiXCR into one record per CDR3 protein. The data hold around 900,000 distinct CDR3 sequences, with around 32% observed a single time. A note on this clonotype: The target antigen is unknown. One junction end disagrees with the germline gene, perhaps due to a read error.

The germline V gene has CDR1 LGHNT and CDR2 FRNRAP. The CDR3 sequence is 13 residues long. The source is a human donor in good health (CMV status not recorded). Some clones in this sample may be carry-over from other donors' samples. The chain combines TRBV12-5 with TRBJ1-2, with D possibly matching TRBD1 (5 bases). Source: cultured CD8+ T cells from PBMCs, taken from culture after CMV antigen stimulation. CDR3 nucleotide sequence: TGTGTTAGTGACGGAGGGGACAACTATGGCTACACCTTC. Amino acid sequence: CVSDGGDNYGYTF.